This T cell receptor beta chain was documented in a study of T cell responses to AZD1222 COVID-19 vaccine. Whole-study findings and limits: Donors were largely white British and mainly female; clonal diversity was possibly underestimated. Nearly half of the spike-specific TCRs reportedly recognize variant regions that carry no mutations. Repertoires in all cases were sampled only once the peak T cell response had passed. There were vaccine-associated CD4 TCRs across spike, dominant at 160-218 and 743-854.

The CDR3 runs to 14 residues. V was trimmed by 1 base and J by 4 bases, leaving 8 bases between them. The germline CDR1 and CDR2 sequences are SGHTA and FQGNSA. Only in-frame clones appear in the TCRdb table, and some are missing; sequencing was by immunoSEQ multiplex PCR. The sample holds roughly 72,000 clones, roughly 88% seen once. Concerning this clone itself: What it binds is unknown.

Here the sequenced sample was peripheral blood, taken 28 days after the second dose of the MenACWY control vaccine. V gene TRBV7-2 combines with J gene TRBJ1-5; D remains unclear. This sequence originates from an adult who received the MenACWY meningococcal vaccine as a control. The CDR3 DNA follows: TGTGCCAGCAGCTTAGAATTCCAAAATCAGCCCCAGCATTTT. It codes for CASSLEFQNQPQHF. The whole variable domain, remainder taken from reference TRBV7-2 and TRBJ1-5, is GAGVSQSPSNKVTEKGKDVELRCDPISGHTALYWYRQSLGQGLEFLIYFQGNSAPDKSGLPSDRFSAERTGGSVSTLTIQRTQQEDSAVYLCASSLEFQNQPQHFGDGTRLSIL.